This is a list of T cell receptor beta chains from one sample in a study of circulating and synovial CD4+ cells in juvenile arthritis. Repertoires were generated with immunoSEQ multiplex PCR, while TCRdb's copy carries only in-frame clones and drops some. The sample lists around 18,000 clones; about 93% were seen once. Input material: CD4+ T cells from blood. The receptors come from a human donor with juvenile idiopathic arthritis. Both conserved end residues are part of each CDR3. The order of the fields is J gene, V gene, CDR3 protein.

TRBJ1-3 TRBV18 CASSLWDRGSGNTIYF
TRBJ1-5 TRBV6-5 CASSYQGKSNQPQHF
TRBJ2-7 TRBV7-9 CASSPSSYEQYF
TRBJ2-5 TRBV5-6 CASSLVGSGLAETQYF
TRBJ2-7 TRBV2 CASQRLAGGSEQYF
TRBJ1-2 TRBV7-9 CASSLAMGGARGGYTF
TRBJ2-3 TRBV7-3 CASSLDGSRTDTQYF
TRBJ1-3 TRBV6-6 CASRQGNTIYF
TRBJ2-7 TRBV30 CAWSEGRGVLYEQYF
TRBJ2-1 TRBV2 CASGEEQANEQFF
TRBJ2-7 TRBV4-3 CASSQDLGSGGAFEQYF
TRBJ1-2 TRBV5-1 CASSPTTGGYTF
TRBJ2-6 TRBV19 CASKAVGANVLTF
TRBJ1-3 TRBV2 CASSEYRGGNTIYF
TRBJ1-1 TRBV28 CASRGPRTGINTEAFF
TRBJ1-1 TRBV29-1 CSVERAGMNTEAFF
TRBJ1-5 TRBV19 CASSPTYDRKRYQPQHF
TRBJ2-5 TRBV6-1 CASTVERGRQETQYF
TRBJ1-5 TRBV6-5 CASSYSGTLQGAQHF
TRBJ1-5 TRBV19 CASSVVQGQPQHF
TRBJ2-1 TRBV28 CASSFRLAGTNEQFF
TRBJ1-5 TRBV27 CASSPKRDSKINSNQPQHF
TRBJ2-6 TRBV2 CASSVVASGGGATGANVLTF
TRBJ2-7 TRBV19 CASSRQKSSYEQYF
TRBJ2-3 TRBV7-9 CASSLPRLAEDTQYF
TRBJ2-5 TRBV7-8 CASSASRGRGETQYF
TRBJ2-1 TRBV29-1 CSVGPTGSLQGHEQFF
TRBJ2-7 TRBV5-1 CASSPGQGLYEQYF
TRBJ2-3 TRBV11-2 CASSMDRANTDTQYF
TRBJ2-1 TRBV4-3 CASSQVNGTSGSCEQFF
TRBJ1-1 TRBV7-2 CASSLVEGVAFF
TRBJ2-1 TRBV6-1 CASVVRGASEQFF
TRBJ1-3 TRBV9 CASSARQAGNTIYF
TRBJ2-3 TRBV6-5 CASSYSRVGDTQYF
TRBJ1-5 TRBV18 CASSPVVFEGGNQPQHF
TRBJ1-2 TRBV7-2 CASSSGVRYGYTF
TRBJ1-1 TRBV10-3 CAISELSRNTEAFF
TRBJ2-2 TRBV5-4 CASSRRTNTGELFF
TRBJ1-1 TRBV11-3 CASSRRGQGNTEAFF
TRBJ2-5 TRBV4-2 CASSQESKLQETQYF
TRBJ1-3 TRBV7-2 CASSPVRGTYGNTIYF
TRBJ2-1 TRBV11-2 CASSNSVRLVRGNEQFF
TRBJ1-4 TRBV2 CASSLGQGDNEKLFF
TRBJ1-4 TRBV28 CASSRGRAGEKLFF
TRBJ1-6 TRBV30 CAWSSEVTYNSPLHF
TRBJ2-1 TRBV18 CASSQGQVDNEQFF
TRBJ2-5 TRBV15 CATSRGLTALETQYF
TRBJ2-1 TRBV10-3 CAIRDHFGGGEQFF